This T cell receptor (beta chain) emerged from a study of CD8 T cells in ankylosing spondylitis. With 6 bases removed from V and 8 bases from J, the gap between germline ends came to 11 bases. In germline, CDR1 is DFQATT, CDR2 SNEGSKA (reference sequence). The CDR3 loop spans 11 amino acids. TCRdb re-called the 5' RACE reads with MiXCR, one entry per CDR3 protein. The sample consists of a few hundred thousand distinct CDR3 sequences, 15% to 20% of them appearing once. There are a few counts of this clonotype. Its antigen remains unidentified. Study outcomes and limitations: Clones tied to disease were said to be significantly enriched in matched ankylosing spondylitis synovial fluid. A TCR beta motif of about 8 highly homologous variants seemed to mark ankylosing spondylitis blood.

This clonotype was obtained from a male donor with ankylosing spondylitis. The rearrangement uses TRBV20-1 and TRBJ2-1, with unresolved D. The sequenced material came from blood, either unsorted or a sorted T cell fraction (not recorded which). The DNA of the CDR3 is TGCAGTGCCGGAGCTGCGTATGAGCAGTTCTTC. Its protein product is CSAGAAYEQFF.